Listed below are T cell receptor beta chains from one sample, sequenced in a study of tumor-infiltrating lymphocytes in primary liver carcinoma. MiXCR, applied by TCRdb to the multiplex PCR reads, yields one record per CDR3 protein. The table includes some 190,000 distinct CDR3 sequences, approximately 80% detected once. Sequenced input: tumor tissue from primary liver carcinoma. These receptor sequences come from a man aged 40-49 years with primary liver carcinoma and hepatitis B virus infection. The conserved cysteine and the conserved F or W are not part of the CDR3 here. Where a row states a size, it is once, few, many or the class of an expanded clone; other rows omit it.

clone_size v_call cdr3_aa
many TRBV4-1 ASSPLSGIHNEQF
- TRBV18 ASSGRLLAGQETQY
- TRBV4-3 ASSLEGTADYEQY
- TRBV6-1 ASSETGGVYNVQF
- TRBV29-1 DVSGTWASDTQY
- TRBV11-2 GSNSGDYERY
once TRBV4-1 ASSLAGQWNGGFT
- TRBV4-3 TSSHSGAGRNYGYT
- TRBV5-4 VSSFEWAAEVSGANVLT
- TRBV6-1 ASSEERGCTIY
- TRBV4-3 ASSQAPVGDGETQY
- TRBV11-1 ASSLGWGVNEQF
- TRBV4-2 ASSQATSGLRSFDEQF
- TRBV28 ASCHRGNIGKDEQY
once TRBV12-3/TRBV12-4 ASSLRGRIREMQY
- TRBV7-2 VSSLGAGGFTDTQY
- TRBV11-3 ASSLDNGSITDTQF
many TRBV6-5 ASSYRTSGRANEQF
- TRBV6-1 ANSTGTGRSEQH
few TRBV4-3 ARSQDRGAGDEQY
- TRBV11-2 ASSPDSDTGELF
many TRBV28 ASFNTPGDTEAF
- TRBV29-1 SVVTFNTEAF
- TRBV6-2/TRBV6-3 ASTYIAGGTSRSYEQY
- TRBV7-6 ASSSQLAGATQY
- TRBV29-1 SVPSSTDTQY
- TRBV29-1 SVEADKVRAETQY
- TRBV6-1 ASSEAGVATNGKPF
- TRBV12-3/TRBV12-4 ASNAQRGVAGYNNEQL
once TRBV29-1 CAMTSGTGTPYEQY
- TRBV6-2/TRBV6-3 ASSFLGWLGGDTQY
- TRBV29-1 SALFQGYHKQY
many TRBV7-9 ASSLQENTEAF
once TRBV29-1 CIEADRGRTESQY
- TRBV29-1 SVGIRAANTGELF
- TRBV5-4 ASSRRENGELS
- TRBV11-2 DSSLWGYRVEQY
- TRBV5-1 TSSPAGGYTEAF
- TRBV12-3/TRBV12-4 ASTLLAGGYEQY
- TRBV5-6 ASSSLMLYEQY
once TRBV29-1 SVVGQIDQLQH
- TRBV29-1 SVVGSVNQPQY
- TRBV11-2 ASSLVLGGPLL
- TRBV11-2 ASRMGGDRGISLCGANILT
- TRBV11-2 ASSVGGDRGISLPGANVLN
once TRBV10-2 ASSATDKQH
- TRBV5-1 TSSYLGIGLAGEGTYTQY
- TRBV6-5 AGSSPGAGYEQY